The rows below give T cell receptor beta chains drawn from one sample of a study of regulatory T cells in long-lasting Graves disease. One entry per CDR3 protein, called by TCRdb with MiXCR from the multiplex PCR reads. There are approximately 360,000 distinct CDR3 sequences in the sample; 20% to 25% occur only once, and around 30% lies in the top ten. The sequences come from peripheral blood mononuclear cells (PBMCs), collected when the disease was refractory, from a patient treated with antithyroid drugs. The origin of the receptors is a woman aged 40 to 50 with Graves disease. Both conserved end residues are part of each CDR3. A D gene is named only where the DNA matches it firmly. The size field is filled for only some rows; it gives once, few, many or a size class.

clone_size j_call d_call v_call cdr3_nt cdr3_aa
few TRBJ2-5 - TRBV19 TGTGCCAGTAGTATAGGAAATACGGAGACCCAGTACTTC CASSIGNTETQYF
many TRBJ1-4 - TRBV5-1 TGCGCCAGCAGCTTGGATGGGGGCCCTATTAATGAAAAACTGTTTTTT CASSLDGGPINEKLFF
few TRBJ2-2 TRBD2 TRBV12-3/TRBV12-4 TGTGCCAGCAGGGTAGCGGGAGTGGTTTCCGGGGAGCTGTTTTTT CASRVAGVVSGELFF
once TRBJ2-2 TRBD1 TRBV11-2 TGTGCCAGCAGCTTTAAGAGGGACAGTTCTGATTTCACCGGGGAGCTGTTTTTT CASSFKRDSSDFTGELFF
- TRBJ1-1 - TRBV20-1 TGCAGTGCTAGGATTCTAGACCTAGCCACTGAAGCTTTCTTT CSARILDLATEAFF
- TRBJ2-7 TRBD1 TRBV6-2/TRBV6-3 TGTGCCAGCAGTTACCCGGACGGACAGGCCTACTCCTACGAGCAGTACTTC CASSYPDGQAYSYEQYF
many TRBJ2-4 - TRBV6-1 TGTGCCAGCAGTGAAACAGCCAAAAACATTCAGTACTTC CASSETAKNIQYF
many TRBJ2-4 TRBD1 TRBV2 TGTGCCAGCAGTCAGGGACAGGGAGTGGTACAAAACATTCAGTACTTC CASSQGQGVVQNIQYF
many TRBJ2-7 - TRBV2 TGTGCCAGCAGGGTAGGACGGAACTACGAGCAGTACTTC CASRVGRNYEQYF
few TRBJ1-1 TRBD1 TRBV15 TGTGCCACCAGCAGAGATAGGTACAGGGGTTTTATGACTGAAGCTTTCTTT CATSRDRYRGFMTEAFF
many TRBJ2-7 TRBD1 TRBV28 TGTGCCAGCAGCTCCCAGGGGTTCAGGGGGAGCGAGCAGTACTTC CASSSQGFRGSEQYF
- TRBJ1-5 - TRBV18 TGTGCCAGCTCACCATTGGGGACGGACAATCAGCCCCAGCATTTT CASSPLGTDNQPQHF
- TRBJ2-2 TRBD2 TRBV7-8 TGTGCCAGCAGCCGGACTAGCGGGAACACCGGGGAGCTGTTTTTT CASSRTSGNTGELFF
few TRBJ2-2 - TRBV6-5 TGTGCCAGCAGTCTACTCTGGGCCGACTCGAACACCGGGGAGCTGTTTTTT CASSLLWADSNTGELFF
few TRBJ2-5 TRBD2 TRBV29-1 TGCAGCGTGACTAGCGGGATCCAAGAGACCCAGTACTTC CSVTSGIQETQYF
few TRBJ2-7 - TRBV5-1 TGCGCCAGCAGCTTGGGAGGGTCCACAGGGTCGGACGAGCAGTACTTC CASSLGGSTGSDEQYF
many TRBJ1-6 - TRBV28 TGTGCCAGCAGTTTATACGTTCGCCTCCACTTT CASSLYVRLHF
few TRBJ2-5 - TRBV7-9 TGTGCCAGCAGCATCCTTGGGGGGACCATCCAAGAGACCCAGTACTTC CASSILGGTIQETQYF
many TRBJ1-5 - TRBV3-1 TGTGCCAGCAGCCAAGGGTACCAGCCCCAGCATTTT CASSQGYQPQHF
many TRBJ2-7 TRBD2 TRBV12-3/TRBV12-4 TGTGCCAGCAGCTTAGCGGGACCGAGCTACGAGCAGTACTTC CASSLAGPSYEQYF
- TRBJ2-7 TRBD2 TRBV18 TGTGCCAGCTCACCTCATCGGGACTACACCTACGAGCAGTACTTC CASSPHRDYTYEQYF
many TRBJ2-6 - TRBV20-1 TGCAGTGCAAAACCCTTTGGGGCCAACGTCCTGACTTTC CSAKPFGANVLTF
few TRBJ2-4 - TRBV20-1 TGCAGTGCTTTTCAGCTCGAGGAAGCCAAAAACATTCAGTACTTC CSAFQLEEAKNIQYF
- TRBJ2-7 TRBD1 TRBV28 TGTGCCACCCTAGCCGGGACAGTACTCTACGAGCAGTACTTC CATLAGTVLYEQYF
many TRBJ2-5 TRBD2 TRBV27 TGTGCCAGCAGTTTAGCGGGGGGGCTACAAGAGACCCAGTACTTC CASSLAGGLQETQYF
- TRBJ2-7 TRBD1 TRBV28 TGTGCCAGCAGTTTATACTTCGGGACAGGGTTCTTCGAGCAGTACTTC CASSLYFGTGFFEQYF
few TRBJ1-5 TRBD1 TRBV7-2 TGTGCCAGCAGCCTTAGCGGTAAATGGGACAGGGGAGGCAATCAGCCCCAGCATTTT CASSLSGKWDRGGNQPQHF
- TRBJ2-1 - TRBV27 TGTGCCAGCAGCTTAGAGACCCCTAACGGACTCCATTACAATGAGCAGTTCTTC CASSLETPNGLHYNEQFF
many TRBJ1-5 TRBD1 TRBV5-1 TGCGCCAGCAGCTTGGATGGACAGGGGCATCAGCCCCAGCATTTT CASSLDGQGHQPQHF
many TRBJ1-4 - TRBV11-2 TGTGCCAGCAGCTTACAGGTTCAAGAAAAACTGTTTTTT CASSLQVQEKLFF
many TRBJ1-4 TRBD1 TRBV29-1 TGCAGCGTGGAAGGACAGGGGGCGAATGAAAAACTGTTTTTT CSVEGQGANEKLFF
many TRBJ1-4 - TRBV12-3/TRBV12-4 TGTGCCAGCAGTTTATTGAGAGGGGGTGATGAAAAACTGTTTTTT CASSLLRGGDEKLFF
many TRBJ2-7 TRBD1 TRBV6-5 TGTGCCAGCAGTTACTTGGACAGGGGGCAGCAGTACTTC CASSYLDRGQQYF
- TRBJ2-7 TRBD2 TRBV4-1 TGCGCCAGCAGCCAATGGGAAACTAGCGGCTACGAGCAGTACTTC CASSQWETSGYEQYF
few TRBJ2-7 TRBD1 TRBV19 TGTGCCAGTAGTCCCGGGACAGGGTATAACGAGCAGTACTTC CASSPGTGYNEQYF
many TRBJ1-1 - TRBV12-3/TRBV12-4 TGTGCCAGCAGTTTGGGCAGGGGCGCTGAAGCTTTCTTT CASSLGRGAEAFF
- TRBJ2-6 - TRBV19 TGTGCCAGTAGCAGCTACGACAGCTCCCCTGGGGCCAACGTCCTGACTTTC CASSSYDSSPGANVLTF
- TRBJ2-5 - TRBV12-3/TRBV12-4 TGTGCCAGCAGTTTGGGAACAGGGATAGGAGAGACCCAGTACTTC CASSLGTGIGETQYF
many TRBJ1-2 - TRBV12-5 TGTGCTAGTGGTTTGGTAGTGGCCGCTACGGGCTATGGCTACACCTTC CASGLVVAATGYGYTF
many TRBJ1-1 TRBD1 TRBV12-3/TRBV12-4 TGTGCCAGCAGTCCGGGACAGGGGGCCACTGAAGCTTTCTTT CASSPGQGATEAFF
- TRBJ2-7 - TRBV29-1 TGCAGCGTAGGCGGGACTTCAAGCTCCTACGAGCAGTACTTC CSVGGTSSSYEQYF
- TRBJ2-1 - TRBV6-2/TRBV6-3 TGTGCCAGCTCCCTGATGGGATTTGCGCGGGGCAATGAGCAGTTCTTC CASSLMGFARGNEQFF
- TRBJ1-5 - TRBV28 TGTGCCAGCAGTTTAAGGGCTCCCCATCAGCCCCAGCATTTT CASSLRAPHQPQHF
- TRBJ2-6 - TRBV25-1 TGTGCCAGCAGACTTAGCTCTGGGGCCAACGTCCTGACTTTC CASRLSSGANVLTF
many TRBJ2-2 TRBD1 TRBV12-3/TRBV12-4 TGTGCCAGCAGCCGCGGGACAGGCGACACCGGGGAGCTGTTTTTT CASSRGTGDTGELFF
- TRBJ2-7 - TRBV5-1 TGCGCCAGCAGCCTAACACAGGCCTACGAGCAGTACTTC CASSLTQAYEQYF
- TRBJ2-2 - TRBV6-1 TGTGCCAGCAGGCTAGCCATTAGTGGTACCGGGGAGCTGTTTTTT CASRLAISGTGELFF
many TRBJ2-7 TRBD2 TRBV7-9 TGTGCCAGCAGCTTAAGGTCTAGCGGGAGTCGGGTCGGCGAGCAGTACTTC CASSLRSSGSRVGEQYF